Shown below are 27 T cell receptor beta chains from a single sample sequenced in a study of T cells in women clearing cervical HPV infection. Profiled with immunoSEQ multiplex PCR; TCRdb holds only in-frame clones, not every one. The sample table includes some 30,000 clones. Sample: blood buffy coat. The receptors were sampled from a woman aged 18 to 75 with a cervical HPV16 infection that either progressed to CIN3+ or cleared (not recorded which).

Worth noting for this clone: The CDR3 end falls 3 residues outside the read, so it is completed with the germline J gene. The rearrangement links TRBV20-1 to TRBJ1-1, with D unresolved. The CDR3 loop spans 16 amino acids. From germline, CDR1 is DFQATT and CDR2 SNEGSKA (reference sequence). V was cut by 3 bases and J by 5 bases, with 22 bases left in between. CDR3 bases read: TGCAGTGCTAGGGAGGGTATTTTTCATCAAGGGACTGAA. Protein product: CSAREGIFHQGTE. The entire CDR3 protein reads CSAREGIFHQGTEAFF.

Of note for this clone: From the germline J gene comes the end of the CDR3, since the read stops 3 residues before it. The chain is built from TRBV4-2 and TRBJ2-7, with a weak D call TRBD2 (8 bases). CDR1 is LGHNA and CDR2 is YNFKEQ in the germline V gene. This CDR3 region has 14 residues. V lost 11 bases to trimming and J lost 1 base, with 18 bases between them. The CDR3 DNA, read in part, is TGTGCCGCGGGGGGAGGGGGCGCGTCCTACGAG. This translates into CAAGGGGASYE. In full, the CDR3 is CAAGGGGASYEQYF.

The part of the CDR3 DNA that was read is TGTGCCACCCGGGGTACCTACGAG. It translates to CATRGTYE. In full, the CDR3 is CATRGTYEQYF. The chain employs TRBV19 and TRBJ2-7; the D gene is possibly TRBD2 (5 bases). The sequence runs out 3 residues before the end of the CDR3; the remainder is reconstructed from the germline J gene. With 10 bases removed from V and 2 bases from J, the gap between germline ends came to 9 bases. The CDR3 contains 11 residues. Germline CDR1 and CDR2: LNHDA and SQIVND (reference sequence).

Details on this clone: The missing CDR3 end, 3 residues past where the read stops, is filled in from the germline J gene. This sequence joins TRBV10-1 and TRBJ2-1, with D perhaps matching TRBD1 (6 bases). Germline V lookup: CDR1 WNHNN, CDR2 SYGVQD (reference sequence). This CDR3 region has 16 residues. The V and J ends lost 1 base and 3 bases respectively, with 13 bases between them. The CDR3 protein is CASSELGANHYNEQFF. CDR3 DNA (partial): TGCGCCAGCAGTGAGTTGGGGGCTAATCACTACAATGAG.

In the case of this clone: Sequencing ends 3 residues short of the CDR3 end; the germline J gene provides the rest. J is TRBJ2-5 and V is TRBV6-2 or TRBV6-3; D might be TRBD2 (5 bases). The CDR3 sequence is 15 residues long. Deletions cut 8 bases from V and 0 bases from J, with 16 bases between. Germline V gene sequence: CDR1 MNHEY, CDR2 SVGEGT. The CDR3 DNA, read in part, is TGTGCCAGCCTTAAGAGAGGACTTTACCAAGAGACC. This translates into CASLKRGLYQET. The entire CDR3 sequence reads CASLKRGLYQETQYF.

Points on this clone: The read halts 3 residues ahead of the CDR3 end, with the missing end drawn from the germline J gene. The genes are TRBV5-4 and TRBJ2-4, with unresolved D. Germline V gene lookup returns CDR1 SGHNT and CDR2 YYREEE (reference sequence). Trimming pared 0 bases from V and 8 bases from J, leaving 12 bases between. The CDR3 consists of 14 residues. Incomplete CDR3 DNA: TGTGCCAGCAGCTTGGACCAAACTCGGGACATT. Residues: CASSLDQTRDI. The whole CDR3 reads CASSLDQTRDIQYF.

Comment on this clone: The read finishes 3 residues shy of the CDR3 end, and the germline J gene is used to complete it. The chain employs TRBV29-1 and TRBJ1-1, with a possible D match to TRBD1 (6 bases). The germline gives CDR1 SQVTM, CDR2 ANQGSEA. The length of the CDR3 is 12 residues. Trimming shortened V by 5 bases and J by 0 bases, and 7 bases separated the two germline ends. CDR3 bases read: TGCAGCGTTTACAGGGTGAACACTGAA. Residues: CSVYRVNTE. The entire CDR3 is CSVYRVNTEAFF.

As to this clone: The read terminates 3 residues ahead of where the CDR3 ends, so the germline J gene completes it. The chain recombines TRBV7-2 with TRBJ2-7; TRBD2 aligns across 10 bases. Germline V gene sequence: CDR1 SGHTA, CDR2 FQGNSA. V dropped 4 bases and J dropped 4; count of bases not matched to a gene: 7. This CDR3 spans 15 amino acids. The CDR3 loop reads CASSYGTSAFYEQYF. The sequenced part of the CDR3 DNA is TGTGCCAGCAGCTATGGGACTAGCGCGTTTTACGAG.

Points on this clone: Read data end 3 residues before the CDR3 end; the end is taken from the germline J gene. V usage is TRBV6-2 or TRBV6-3 and J usage is TRBJ1-4; D might be TRBD1 (6 bases). The CDR3 runs 14 residues. The germline V gene encodes CDR1 MNHEY and CDR2 SVGEGT. Trimming took 2 bases from V and 7 from J, leaving 11 bases between them. This chain's CDR3 is CASSYGGGVEKLFF. Partial CDR3 DNA: TGTGCCAGCAGTTACGGGGGGGGCGTTGAAAAA.

Regarding this clone: Read sequence stops 3 residues before the CDR3 end, and the germline J gene provides the missing end. The chain couples TRBV30 to TRBJ1-5; 7 bases are a match to TRBD1. V shed 3 bases and J 6 bases; nucleotides not matched to a gene: 8. The CDR3 totals 14 residues. Germline CDR1 is GTSNPN and CDR2 is SVGIG (reference sequence). The DNA read from the CDR3 is TGTGCCTGGAGCCTAGGACAGGCGACTCAGCCC. Protein: CAWSLGQATQP. The whole CDR3 protein is CAWSLGQATQPQHF.

Regarding this clone: The CDR3 is cut off 3 residues early in the read; its end comes from the germline J gene. This rearrangement joins TRBV19 to TRBJ1-2, with D possibly being TRBD1 (6 bases). V lost 5 bases to trimming and J lost 3 bases, with 19 bases between them. This CDR3 contains 16 residues. Germline loops: CDR1 LNHDA, CDR2 SQIVND (reference sequence). CDR3 DNA (partial): TGTGCCAGTAGTCCCCAGGGGCTAAATGGGGACTATGGC. Protein product: CASSPQGLNGDYG. The entire CDR3 protein reads CASSPQGLNGDYGYTF.

Comment on this clone: Coverage ceases 3 residues before the CDR3 finishes, and the germline J gene fills in the end. The chain is built from TRBV18 and TRBJ2-6; 15 nucleotides agree with TRBD2. V was pared by 3 bases and J by 3 bases, with 0 bases of the junction left unmatched. CDR3 length: 17 residues. CDR1 and CDR2 (germline): KGHSH, LQKENI. Incomplete CDR3 DNA: TGTGCCAGCTCACCGGGACTAGCGGGAGGTGGGGCCAACGTC. Translated: CASSPGLAGGGANV. The whole CDR3 sequence reads CASSPGLAGGGANVLTF.

Notes on this clone: Sequencing ends 3 residues short of the CDR3 end; the germline J gene provides the rest. The chain links TRBV20-1 to TRBJ2-2; no clear D. Trimming took 2 bases from V and 1 from J, leaving 11 bases between them. The germline gives CDR1 DFQATT, CDR2 SNEGSKA (reference sequence). CDR3 length: 15 amino acids. CDR3 sequence reads: CSARQFSRNTGELFF. The part of the CDR3 DNA that was read is TGCAGTGCTAGACAGTTCAGTCGGAACACCGGGGAG.

A word on this clone: The read ends 3 residues shy of where the CDR3 ends; the end is completed using the germline J gene. This chain joins TRBV29-1 and TRBJ1-2; TRBD1 aligns across 10 bases. The CDR3 is 13 residues long. The V segment lost 6 bases and the J segment 4 bases; nucleotides outside the gene matches: 5. Germline V lookup: CDR1 SQVTM, CDR2 ANQGSEA. The CDR3 sequence: CSVLGQGVYGYTF. The CDR3 bases that were read are TGCAGCGTCCTAGGACAGGGGGTCTATGGC.

As to this clone: Coverage ceases 3 residues before the CDR3 finishes, and the germline J gene fills in the end. This chain links TRBV30 with TRBJ2-1, with 9 positions matching TRBD2. The CDR3 extends over 14 amino acids. CDR1 and CDR2 (germline): GTSNPN, SVGIG (reference sequence). V shed 4 bases, J shed 8 bases, and the junction held 9 bases outside the gene matches. CDR3 in amino acids: CAWTPMTSGHEQFF. The part of the CDR3 DNA that was read is TGTGCCTGGACTCCAATGACTAGCGGTCATGAG. Full variable domain (rest looked up from reference TRBV30 and TRBJ2-1): SQTIHQWPATLVQPVGSPLSLECTVEGTSNPNLYWYRQAAGRGLQLLFYSVGIGQISSEVPQNLSASRPQDRQFILSSKKLLLSDSGFYLCAWTPMTSGHEQFFGPGTRLTVL.

A note on this clone: The observed sequence ends 3 residues before the CDR3 terminus, with the missing tail filled in from the germline J gene. The chain employs TRBV6-1 and TRBJ1-1; 9 bases agree with TRBD1. The CDR3 consists of 14 residues. V lost 4 bases, J lost 4 bases, and 4 bases stayed unmatched. Per the germline V gene, CDR1 is MNHNS and CDR2 is SASEGT. The DNA read from the CDR3 is TGTGCCAGCAGTGGACAGGGGGTAGGCACTGAA. As protein: CASSGQGVGTE. The full CDR3 is CASSGQGVGTEAFF.

Details on this clone: Read coverage stops 3 residues before the CDR3 terminus; the germline J gene supplies the remainder. The chain recombines TRBV30 with TRBJ2-3; D is perhaps TRBD2 (5 bases). V dropped 0 bases and J dropped 1 base, with 14 bases sitting between them. Germline-derived CDR1 and CDR2 are GTSNPN and SVGIG (reference sequence). CDR3 size: 16 residues. The CDR3 loop reads CAWSVLRVTGTDTQYF. The DNA read from the CDR3 is TGTGCCTGGAGTGTATTGAGGGTAACGGGCACAGATACG.

In the case of this clone: Read sequence stops 3 residues before the CDR3 end, and the germline J gene provides the missing end. Distinct nucleotide sequences in the sample also encode this CDR3. The chain carries TRBV20-1 and TRBJ2-3, with TRBD2 identical over 8 bases. Germline CDR1 DFQATT, CDR2 SNEGSKA (reference sequence). The CDR3 totals 14 residues. Trimming removed 1 base from V and 4 bases from J; junction bases left unmatched: 4. The CDR3 loop reads CSARAGRGADTQYF. The CDR3 bases that were read are TGCAGTGCTAGAGCTGGGCGGGGGGCAGATACG.

In the case of this clone: Sequencing ends 3 residues short of the CDR3 end; the germline J gene provides the rest. V usage is TRBV6-2 or TRBV6-3 and J usage is TRBJ1-1, with 7 bases matching TRBD1. Germline CDR1 MNHEY, CDR2 SVGEGT. The CDR3 length is 15 residues. The CDR3 reads CASSYRGRDRETAFF. The CDR3 bases that were read are TGTGCCAGCAGTTACAGGGGGCGAGATCGCGAGACA.

With regard to this clone: With the read ending 3 residues before the CDR3 end, the germline J gene is used to fill in that end. The rearrangement uses TRBV20-1 and TRBJ2-3, with 7 positions matching TRBD2. CDR1 and CDR2 (germline): DFQATT, SNEGSKA (reference sequence). The CDR3 loop spans 16 amino acids. Trimming removed 0 bases from V and 5 bases from J; junction bases left unmatched: 11. This CDR3 is CSARDVPGLPGDTQYF. The sequenced CDR3 bases are TGCAGTGCTAGAGATGTACCGGGACTACCCGGAGATACG.

A note on this clone: Read coverage stops 3 residues before the CDR3 terminus; the germline J gene supplies the remainder. The rearrangement links TRBV6-2 or TRBV6-3 to TRBJ1-1; tentative D call: TRBD1 (6 bases). V was shortened by 0 bases and J by 5 bases, with 16 bases between the two germline ends. The CDR3 covers 16 residues. The V gene's germline CDR1 is MNHEY and CDR2 SVGEGT. CDR3 sequence: CASSYSFDRMGTEAFF. CDR3 bases read: TGTGCCAGCAGTTACTCTTTTGACAGGATGGGTACTGAA.

Turning to this clone: Sequencing ends 3 residues short of the CDR3 end; the germline J gene provides the rest. The chain joins TRBV19 to TRBJ2-3; possibly TRBD2 for D (6 bases). V was pared by 6 bases and J by 0 bases, with 13 bases between. The CDR3 is 15 amino acids. Looked up from germline, CDR1 is LNHDA and CDR2 is SQIVND (reference sequence). Partial CDR3 DNA: TGTGCCAGTAGCTCCCCCGGGACTAGCACAGATACG. Amino acids: CASSSPGTSTDT. The entire CDR3 protein is CASSSPGTSTDTQYF.

Regarding this clone: With the read ending 3 residues before the CDR3 end, the germline J gene is used to fill in that end. V and J are TRBV18 and TRBJ1-2; possibly TRBD1 for D (6 bases). CDR1 KGHSH and CDR2 LQKENI come from the germline V gene. The CDR3 is 18 residues long. The CDR3 sequence: CASSPSLIGGVALRGYTF. The CDR3 DNA, read in part, is TGTGCCAGCTCACCAAGCCTGATAGGGGGTGTAGCTCTCCGAGGC.

With respect to this clone: The read halts 3 residues ahead of the CDR3 end, with the missing end drawn from the germline J gene. The genes are TRBV5-5 and TRBJ1-4; 10 bases map to TRBD1. J was trimmed by 6 bases and V by 2 bases; bases with no gene match: 4. Germline CDR1 reads SGHKS; CDR2 reads YYEKEE (reference sequence). The CDR3 is 15 amino acids. Incomplete CDR3 DNA: TGTGCCAGCAGCTTTACCGGGACAGGGGATGAAAAA. Protein product: CASSFTGTGDEK. The CDR3 in full is CASSFTGTGDEKLFF.

Remarks on this clone: The read ends 3 residues shy of where the CDR3 ends; the end is completed using the germline J gene. The chain joins TRBV30 to TRBJ1-5, with a weak D call TRBD1 (5 bases). The CDR3 has 15 residues. In germline, CDR1 is GTSNPN, CDR2 SVGIG (reference sequence). The V gene lost 3 bases and the J gene lost 4 bases, with 16 bases spanning the gap. Partial CDR3 DNA: TGTGCCTGGAGGCTCGGGGCCGGGGGGAATCAGCCC. Its protein is CAWRLGAGGNQP. The entire CDR3 sequence reads CAWRLGAGGNQPQHF.

Concerning this clone itself: The missing CDR3 end, 3 residues past where the read stops, is filled in from the germline J gene. The V call is TRBV13, the J call TRBJ2-7; 7 positions agree with TRBD2. The germline gives CDR1 PRHDT, CDR2 FYEKMQ (reference sequence). The CDR3 has 16 amino acids. The V and J ends lost 4 bases and 2 bases, in that order; junction bases with no gene match: 11. The CDR3 is CASSSGGSGRAYEQYF. CDR3 bases read: TGTGCCAGCAGCTCCGGTGGTAGCGGGCGAGCCTACGAG.

As concerns this clone: The DNA ends 3 residues before the CDR3 does, and the rest of the CDR3 is filled in from the germline J gene. The chain carries TRBV18 and TRBJ1-3, with no clear D. CDR1 and CDR2 (germline): KGHSH, LQKENI. The CDR3 is made up of 16 amino acids. Trimming pared 3 bases from V and 1 base from J, leaving 13 bases between. The CDR3 here is CASSPQETTSGNTIYF. The CDR3 bases that were read are TGTGCCAGCTCACCTCAGGAAACAACGTCTGGAAACACC.